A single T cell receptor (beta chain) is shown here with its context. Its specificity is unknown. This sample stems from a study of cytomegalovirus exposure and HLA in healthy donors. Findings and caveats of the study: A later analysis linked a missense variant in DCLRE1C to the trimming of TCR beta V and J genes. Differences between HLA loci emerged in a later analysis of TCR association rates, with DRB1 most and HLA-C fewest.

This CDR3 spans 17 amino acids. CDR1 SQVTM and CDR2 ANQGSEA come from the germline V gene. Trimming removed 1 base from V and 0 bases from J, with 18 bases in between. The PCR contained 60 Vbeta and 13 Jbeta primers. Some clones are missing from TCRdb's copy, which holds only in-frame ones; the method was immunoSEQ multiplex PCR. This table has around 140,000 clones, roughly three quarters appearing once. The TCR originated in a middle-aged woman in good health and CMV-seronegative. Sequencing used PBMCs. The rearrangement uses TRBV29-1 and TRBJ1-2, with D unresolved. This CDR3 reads CSVEASPFFRANYGYTF. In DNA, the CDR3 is TGCAGCGTTGAAGCGAGCCCCTTCTTTCGAGCTAACTATGGCTACACCTTC.